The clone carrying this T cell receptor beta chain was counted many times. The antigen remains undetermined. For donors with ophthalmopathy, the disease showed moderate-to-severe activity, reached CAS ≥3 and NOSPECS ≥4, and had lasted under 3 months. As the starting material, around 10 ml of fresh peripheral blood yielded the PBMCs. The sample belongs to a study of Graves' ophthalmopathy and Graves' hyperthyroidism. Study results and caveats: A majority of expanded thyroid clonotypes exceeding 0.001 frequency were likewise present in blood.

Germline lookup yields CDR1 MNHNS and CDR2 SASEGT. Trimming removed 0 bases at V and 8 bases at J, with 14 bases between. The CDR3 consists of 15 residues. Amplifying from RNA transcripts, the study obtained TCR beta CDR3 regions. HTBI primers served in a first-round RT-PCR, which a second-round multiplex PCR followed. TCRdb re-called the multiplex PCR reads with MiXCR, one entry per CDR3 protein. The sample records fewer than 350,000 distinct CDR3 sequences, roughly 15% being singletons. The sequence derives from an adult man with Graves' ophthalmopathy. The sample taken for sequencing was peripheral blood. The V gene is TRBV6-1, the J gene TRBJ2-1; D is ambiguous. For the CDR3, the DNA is TGTGCCAGCAGTGAAGCTCGCCGGTCAAGGGATGAGCAGTTCTTC. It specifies CASSEARRSRDEQFF.